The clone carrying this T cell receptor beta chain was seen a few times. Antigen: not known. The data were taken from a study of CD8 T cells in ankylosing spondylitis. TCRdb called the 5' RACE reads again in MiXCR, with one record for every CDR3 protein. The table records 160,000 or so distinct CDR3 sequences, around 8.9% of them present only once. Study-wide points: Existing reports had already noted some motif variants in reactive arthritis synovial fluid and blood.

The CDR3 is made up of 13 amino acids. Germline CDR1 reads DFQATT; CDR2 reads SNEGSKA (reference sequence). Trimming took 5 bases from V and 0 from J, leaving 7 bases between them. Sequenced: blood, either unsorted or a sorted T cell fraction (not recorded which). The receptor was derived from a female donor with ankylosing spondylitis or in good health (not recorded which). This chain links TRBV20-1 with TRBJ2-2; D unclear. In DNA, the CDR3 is TGCAGTGCTGTCAGTCCGAACACCGGGGAGCTGTTTTTT. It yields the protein CSAVSPNTGELFF.